Following are 10 T cell receptor beta chains from one sample sequenced in a study of cytomegalovirus exposure and HLA in healthy donors. Amplification used 60 Vbeta primers and 13 Jbeta primers. Clones were sequenced by immunoSEQ multiplex PCR, and TCRdb holds only the in-frame ones, with some missing. In the table there are under 200,000 clones, roughly 80% of which are singletons. Source material: PBMCs. The receptor source for this set is a male donor in good health and CMV-seronegative.

The J gene is TRBJ2-5, the V gene TRBV10-2; D might be TRBD2 (5 bases). Germline-derived CDR1 and CDR2 are WSHSY and SAAADI. The CDR3 has 13 residues. V lost 4 bases to trimming and J lost 1 base, with 7 bases between them. CDR3 in amino acids: CASSGTAQETQYF. Written as DNA, the CDR3 is TGCGCCAGCAGTGGGACTGCCCAAGAGACCCAGTACTTC.

The chain has TRBV5-1 and TRBJ1-1; 8 bases align to TRBD1. This CDR3 has 13 residues. V lost 3 bases to trimming and J lost 4 bases; unmatched junction nucleotides: 2. CDR1 is SGHRS and CDR2 is YFSETQ in the germline V gene. CDR3 amino acids: CASSSDRGTEAFF. The DNA of the CDR3 is TGCGCCAGCAGCTCTGACAGGGGCACTGAAGCTTTCTTT.

The chain is built from TRBV21-1 and TRBJ2-1; the table's TRBD1 call for D was not verified on the DNA. TRBV21-1 is flagged as a pseudogene. The CDR3 consists of 16 residues. The CDR3 loop reads CASSKENGQIYNEQFF. CDR3 in DNA: TGTGCCAGCAGCAAAGAGAATGGACAGATCTACAATGAGCAGTTCTTC.

The chain combines TRBV5-1 with TRBJ1-2; TRBD1 agrees at 10 bases. This CDR3 is 16 amino acids long. The germline V gene has CDR1 SGHRS and CDR2 YFSETQ. Trimming cost V 4 bases and J 4 bases; bases outside gene matches: 10. CDR3 sequence: CASSASGTGASYGYTF. CDR3 DNA: TGCGCCAGCAGCGCCTCCGGGACAGGGGCGTCCTATGGCTACACCTTC.

V gene TRBV19 combines with J gene TRBJ2-3; D is perhaps TRBD2 (6 bases). Trimming took 1 base from V and 1 from J, leaving 6 bases between them. The V gene's germline CDR1 is LNHDA and CDR2 SQIVND (reference sequence). This CDR3 is 14 amino acids long. The CDR3 DNA reads TGTGCCAGTAGTATAGGCGGGGGCACAGATACGCAGTATTTT. Its translation: CASSIGGGTDTQYF.

The chain employs TRBV7-6 and TRBJ1-1; D unresolved. The length of the CDR3 is 13 residues. Germline V gene lookup returns CDR1 SGHVS and CDR2 FNYEAQ. V lost 6 bases to trimming and J lost 0 bases, with 8 bases between them. As DNA, the CDR3 is TGTGCCAGCAGTGGAGCTGTGAACACTGAAGCTTTCTTT. Its protein product is CASSGAVNTEAFF.

The chain employs TRBV6-5 and TRBJ2-7, with unresolved D. Germline assignment: CDR1 MNHEY and CDR2 SVGAGI. The CDR3 length is 13 residues. Trimming removed 0 bases from V and 7 bases from J, with 10 bases in between. The CDR3 DNA sequence: TGTGCCAGCAGTTACTCGTTAGTTAGTGAGCAGTACTTC. Translating gives CASSYSLVSEQYF.

The chain combines TRBV19 with TRBJ2-2; D gene uncertain. Germline loops: CDR1 LNHDA, CDR2 SQIVND (reference sequence). The CDR3 is made up of 12 amino acids. V gave up 6 bases and J gave up 4 bases, with 6 bases separating them. CDR3 DNA sequence: TGTGCCAGTAGACAGATCACCGGGGAGCTGTTTTTT. Translating it yields CASRQITGELFF.

The gene calls are TRBV19 and TRBJ1-2; TRBD1 matches at 8 bases. Per the germline V gene, CDR1 is LNHDA and CDR2 is SQIVND (reference sequence). The CDR3 loop spans 14 amino acids. Unmatched junction bases numbered 3, after V lost 6 bases and J lost 0 bases. Written as DNA, the CDR3 is TGTGCCAGTAGAGGACAGGGAGCTAACTATGGCTACACCTTC. It codes for CASRGQGANYGYTF. The full variable domain, rest sourced from reference TRBV19 and TRBJ1-2, is DGGITQSPKYLFRKEGQNVTLSCEQNLNHDAMYWYRQDPGQGLRLIYYSQIVNDFQKGDIAEGYSVSREKKESFPLTVTSAQKNPTAFYLCASRGQGANYGYTFGSGTRLTVV.

The chain couples TRBV5-1 to TRBJ1-1, with 9 bases matching TRBD1. There are 14 residues in the CDR3. V shed 0 bases and J 7 bases; nucleotides not matched to a gene: 4. Germline V CDR1 and CDR2: SGHRS, YFSETQ. DNA for the CDR3: TGCGCCAGCAGCTTGGGGGACAGGGCTAATGAAGCTTTCTTT. Translated: CASSLGDRANEAFF.